This T cell receptor (beta chain) was identified during a study of T cells in Graves' hyperthyroidism and ophthalmopathy. CDR3 length: 14 amino acids. V gave up 3 bases and J gave up 2 bases, with 10 bases separating them. The germline gives CDR1 SGHTA, CDR2 FQGNSA. Researchers amplified the TCR beta CDR3 regions from RNA transcripts. The HTBI set primed first-round TCR CDR3 RT-PCR. TCRdb re-called the multiplex PCR reads with MiXCR, one entry per CDR3 protein. The sample lists fewer than 550,000 distinct CDR3 sequences; around 16% were seen once. This receptor was identified in a woman under 30 with Graves' hyperthyroidism. The source material was blood. The V gene is TRBV7-2, the J gene TRBJ1-2, with D hard to call. The CDR3 DNA sequence: TGTGCCAGCAGCTTTGAGAGTGGCAACTATGGCTACACCTTC. Translation gives CASSFESGNYGYTF.